This T cell receptor (beta chain) is drawn from a study of cytomegalovirus exposure and HLA in healthy donors. The PCR had 60 Vbeta and 13 Jbeta primers. Produced via immunoSEQ multiplex PCR; TCRdb's table is partial and in-frame only. The sample consists of roughly 120,000 clones, roughly 71% of them appearing once. The CDR3 length is 14 residues. The germline gives CDR1 MNHEY, CDR2 SMNVEV (reference sequence). V gave up 5 bases and J gave up 1 base, with 6 bases separating them. The sequence derives from a woman in her 70s in good health and CMV-seropositive. V is TRBV27 and J is TRBJ1-6; D is unclear. The sequencing sample was made of PBMCs. CDR3 DNA: TGTGCCAGCAGTCTCTCGTCCTATAATTCACCCCTCCACTTT. Encoded protein: CASSLSSYNSPLHF.